This T cell receptor (beta chain) was profiled in a study of control samples from healthy donors and cancer patients (TCRdb year 2020). Of note for this clone: This clone's antigen is unknown. Base-call qualities are not available, and no considerably larger clone is one nucleotide away.

The library was prepared using the immunoSEQ multiplex PCR assay. Imported from immuneACCESS, the table was reduced by TCRdb to in-frame sequences with V and J called. These copies leave out some clones; in studies compared against another copy, an unresolved V gene accounts for under half, and the cause of the remainder is not known. This sample gives 150,000 to 200,000 clones in total; 80% to 95% of them show up just once. 2% to 2.5% of the sample lies in the top ten. The CDR1 and CDR2 encoded by the germline V gene (reference sequence) are MNHNY and SVGAGI. Trimming leaves V shorter by 4 bases and J shorter by 5 bases, with the junction holding 5 bases beyond the gene matches. The CDR3 starts with the cysteine, ends with the phenylalanine, and has 14 residues. Of all the DNA, just the CDR3 is kept, 42 bases in frame from base 1.

This clonotype was obtained from a woman in her 40s in good health. The chain is encoded by TRBV6-6 joined to TRBJ1-5; TRBD1 agrees with 7 junctional bases. The sample taken for sequencing was blood. The CDR3 region has the sequence CASSLDRLDQPQHF. At the DNA level, the sequence is TGTGCCAGCAGTTTGGACAGGCTTGATCAGCCCCAGCATTTT.